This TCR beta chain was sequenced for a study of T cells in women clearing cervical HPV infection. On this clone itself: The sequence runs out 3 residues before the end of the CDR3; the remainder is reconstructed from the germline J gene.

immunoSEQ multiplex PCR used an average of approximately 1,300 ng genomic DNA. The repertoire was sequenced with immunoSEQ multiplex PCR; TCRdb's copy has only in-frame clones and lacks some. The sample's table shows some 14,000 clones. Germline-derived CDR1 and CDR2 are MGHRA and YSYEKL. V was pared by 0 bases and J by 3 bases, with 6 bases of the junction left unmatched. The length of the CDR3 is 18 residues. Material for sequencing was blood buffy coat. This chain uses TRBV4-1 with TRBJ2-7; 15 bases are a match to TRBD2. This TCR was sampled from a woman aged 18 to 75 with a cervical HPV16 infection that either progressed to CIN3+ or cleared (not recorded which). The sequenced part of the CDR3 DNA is TGCGCCAGCAGCCAAGAGGGACTAGCGGGAGGACAGGGCTACGAG. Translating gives CASSQEGLAGGQGYE. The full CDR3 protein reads CASSQEGLAGGQGYEQYF.